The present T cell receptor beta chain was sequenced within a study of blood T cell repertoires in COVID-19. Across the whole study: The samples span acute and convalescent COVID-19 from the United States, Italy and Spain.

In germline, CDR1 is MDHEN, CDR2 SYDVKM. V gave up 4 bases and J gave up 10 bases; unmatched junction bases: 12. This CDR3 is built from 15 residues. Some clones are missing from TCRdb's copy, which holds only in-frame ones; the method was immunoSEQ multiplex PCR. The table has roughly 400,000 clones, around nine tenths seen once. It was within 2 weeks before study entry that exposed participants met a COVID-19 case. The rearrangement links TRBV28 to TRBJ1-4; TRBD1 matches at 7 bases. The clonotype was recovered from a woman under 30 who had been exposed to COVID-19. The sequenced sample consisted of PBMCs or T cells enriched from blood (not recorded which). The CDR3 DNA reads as TGTGCCAGCAGTTCACTCGGGACAGCCATGCGAAAACTGTTTTTT. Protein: CASSSLGTAMRKLFF. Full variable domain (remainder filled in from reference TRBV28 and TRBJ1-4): DVKVTQSSRYLVKRTGEKVFLECVQDMDHENMFWYRQDPGLGLRLIYFSYDVKMKEKGDIPEGYSVSREKKERFSLILESASTNQTSMYLCASSSLGTAMRKLFFGSGTQLSVL.